Presented here are 13 T cell receptor beta chains from one specimen sequenced in a study of vaccination effects on CD4 cells after COVID-19. The antigens for these receptors are not known. Sequencing used immunoSEQ multiplex PCR; TCRdb keeps in-frame clones, though not all of them. The profile covers 70,000 or so clones, with roughly 74% appearing a single time and 2.5% to 3% taken by the ten largest. Pools of viral peptides were used by the ViraFEST assay to expand antigen-specific CD4+ T cells ahead of sequencing. A 10-day culture period preceded the isolation of CD4+ T cells. None of the vaccinated had previously contracted SARS-CoV-2, and their nucleocapsid antibodies tested negative. The sample consisted of CD4+ T cells from PBMCs cultured with HCoV-NL63 spike peptides, taken before COVID-19 vaccination. All receptors derive from a human donor who received a COVID-19 vaccine.

This clone showed up just once. The chain uses TRBV13 and TRBJ1-6, with TRBD1 matching over 10 bases. Germline values: CDR1 PRHDT, CDR2 FYEKMQ (reference sequence). This CDR3 spans 20 amino acids. The junction had 15 bases not matched to a gene; V was cut back by 1 base and J by 6 bases. The CDR3, as DNA: TGTGCCAGCAGCTTAGATAGGGGGGGAAGGACAGGGGGAGGTAATTCACCCCTCCACTTT. Translation gives CASSLDRGGRTGGGNSPLHF.

This clone was observed a handful of times. This rearrangement joins TRBV3-1 (or the pseudogene TRBV3-2) to TRBJ2-3; D may be TRBD2 (6 bases). This CDR3 spans 14 amino acids. The V and J ends lost 3 bases and 5 bases respectively, with 12 bases between them. The germline CDR1 and CDR2 sequences are LGHDT and YNNKEL (reference sequence). In nucleotides, the CDR3 is TGTGCCAGCAGCCAGCGGGGTGCGGGAGATACGCAGTATTTT. Protein sequence: CASSQRGAGDTQYF.

This chain uses TRBV6-5 with TRBJ1-2, with a tentative D call TRBD1 (5 bases). CDR1 and CDR2 (germline): MNHEY, SVGAGI. The CDR3 contains 16 residues. Deletions cut 0 bases from V and 8 bases from J, with 19 bases between. The CDR3 region is CASSYSFPGWGLGYTF. The CDR3 region has the DNA TGTGCCAGCAGTTACTCGTTCCCCGGGTGGGGCTTAGGCTACACCTTC.

This sequence joins TRBV12-3 or TRBV12-4 and TRBJ2-7; TRBD1 aligns across 8 bases. Trimming removed 8 bases from V and 4 bases from J; junction bases left unmatched: 7. The length of the CDR3 is 13 residues. The CDR3 sequence is CASGPDREYEQYV. In DNA form, the CDR3 reads TGTGCCAGCGGTCCGGACAGGGAATACGAGCAGTACGTC.

The chain links TRBV2 to TRBJ2-5; no definite D call. Germline V lookup: CDR1 SNHLY, CDR2 FYNNEI. The V gene lost 3 bases and the J gene lost 3 bases, with 5 bases spanning the gap. CDR3 length: 12 amino acids. The CDR3 DNA reads TGTGCCAGCAGTGACCAGGAAGAGACCCAGTACTTC. Encoded protein: CASSDQEETQYF.

This clone has more than one count but fewer than ten. The rearrangement joins TRBV4-1 to TRBJ1-5, with 9 bases that match TRBD1. The V and J ends lost 2 bases and 5 bases, in that order; junction bases with no gene match: 4. CDR1 is MGHRA, CDR2 YSYEKL, per germline. This CDR3 comprises 15 residues. CDR3 in DNA: TGCGCCAGCAGCCAAACGGGACAGGGATATCAGCCCCAGCATTTT. It specifies CASSQTGQGYQPQHF.

Of note for this clone: A junction end diverges from the germline sequence, so it may reflect a read error. This chain links TRBV24-1 with TRBJ1-1, with 7 bases fitting TRBD1. The CDR3 runs to 12 residues. The germline CDR1 and CDR2 sequences are KGHDR and SFDVKD. CDR3 DNA sequence: TGTGCCTCCAGTAGACAGGGCACTGAAGCTTTCTTT. This codes for CASSRQGTEAFF.

The chain is built from TRBV3-1 (or the pseudogene TRBV3-2) and TRBJ2-5; D might be TRBD2 (5 bases). Germline lookup yields CDR1 LGHDT and CDR2 YNNKEL (reference sequence). CDR3 size: 14 residues. Trimming took off 1 base at V and 7 bases at J, with 13 bases between the two ends. Here the CDR3 reads CASSQGASEGTQYF. The CDR3 DNA is TGTGCCAGCAGCCAAGGGGCCTCCGAGGGGACCCAGTACTTC.

The chain uses TRBV29-1 and TRBJ1-1; D gene uncertain. Trimming stripped 2 bases from V and 0 bases from J, with 4 bases between. The CDR3 loop spans 12 amino acids. Germline loops: CDR1 SQVTM, CDR2 ANQGSEA. DNA for the CDR3: TGCAGCGTTGAACGATTGAACACTGAAGCTTTCTTT. As protein: CSVERLNTEAFF.

This rearrangement joins TRBV5-1 to TRBJ1-5, with unresolved D. Germline V gene lookup returns CDR1 SGHRS and CDR2 YFSETQ. CDR3 length equals 13 residues. The V and J ends lost 0 bases and 5 bases respectively, with 6 bases between them. The CDR3 nucleotides are TGCGCCAGCAGCTTGGCCTGGGATCAGCCCCAGCATTTT. Encoded protein: CASSLAWDQPQHF.

The rearrangement uses TRBV7-2 and TRBJ1-2; 9 bases align to TRBD1. The germline V gene has CDR1 SGHTA and CDR2 FQGNSA. V shed 4 bases, J shed 7 bases, and the junction held 4 bases outside the gene matches. CDR3 length equals 13 residues. In nucleotides, the CDR3 is TGTGCCAGCAGCTCACAGGGGGCGATTGGCTACACCTTC. Translated, it gives CASSSQGAIGYTF.

The gene calls are TRBV5-1 and TRBJ1-2; D might be TRBD1 (6 bases). Germline loops: CDR1 SGHRS, CDR2 YFSETQ. CDR3 length: 14 amino acids. Trimming took off 4 bases at V and 1 base at J, with 11 bases between the two ends. CDR3 region: CASSREGVNYGYTF. DNA for the CDR3: TGCGCCAGCAGCCGGGAGGGGGTTAACTATGGCTACACCTTC.

The chain employs TRBV4-3 and TRBJ2-2; D not certain. This CDR3 spans 15 amino acids. Germline V gene data show CDR1 as LGHNA and CDR2 as YSLEER. Trimming stripped 0 bases from V and 0 bases from J, with 5 bases between. CDR3 coding DNA: TGCGCCAGCAGCCAAGATGTCACGAACACCGGGGAGCTGTTTTTT. Its protein is CASSQDVTNTGELFF.